A selection of T cell receptor beta chains follows, all from one sample in a study of technical replicates of blood from a few donors. Assay: immunoSEQ multiplex PCR; the TCRdb copy retains only in-frame clones and omits some. The sample shows 60,000 to 75,000 clones, 80% to 90% of them seen only once. Specimen: PBMCs. The receptors were sampled from a human donor in good health. Some clones in this sample may be carry-over from other donors' samples. Both conserved end residues are part of each CDR3. D genes are given only for firm matches. Size is stated for part of the rows, as once, few or many counts, or as a class when the clone is expanded.

>TRBV10-1|-|TRBJ2-7|-
TGCGCCAGCAGTCTTGATCCGGTTAGCGAGCAGTACTTC
CASSLDPVSEQYF
>TRBV7-9|-|TRBJ2-7|-
TGTGCCAGCAGCTCAACGGGTCTCGAGCAGTACTTC
CASSSTGLEQYF
>TRBV7-8|-|TRBJ1-5|-
TGTGCCAGCAGCTCCCAAGGGAGTGATGCCCAGCATTTT
CASSSQGSDAQHF
>TRBV7-2|-|TRBJ1-2|-
TGTGCCAGCAGTCAGTTTGGGGCGAGGAATGGCTACACCTTC
CASSQFGARNGYTF
>TRBV27|once|TRBJ2-7|TRBD2
TGTGCCAGCAGACGCACGGAGCGGGGCAGCTACGAGCAGTACTTC
CASRRTERGSYEQYF
>TRBV19|-|TRBJ2-6|-
TGTGCCAGTAGCCTTGGGGCCAACGTCCTGACTTTC
CASSLGANVLTF
>TRBV25-1|-|TRBJ1-2|TRBD1
TGTGCCAGCAAATTCGGGACAGGCCTAGACGGCTACACCTTC
CASKFGTGLDGYTF
>TRBV5-4|-|TRBJ1-3|-
TGTGCCAGCACGATCCCGGGGGGAAACACCATATATTTT
CASTIPGGNTIYF
>TRBV20-1|-|TRBJ2-5|TRBD1
TGCAGTGCTCCGGACAGGGGGGTCCAGTACTTC
CSAPDRGVQYF
>TRBV10-3|-|TRBJ2-7|-
TGTGCCATCAGTACCGTTCCCGTCGGCAGGGAGTACTTC
CAISTVPVGREYF
>TRBV7-9|once|TRBJ2-7|TRBD2
TGTGCCAGCAGCTTAGTCCCTAGCGGGAGTAGTCACGAGCAGTACTTC
CASSLVPSGSSHEQYF
>TRBV15|-|TRBJ2-2|-
TGTGCCACCAGCGTACTCGAGAACACCGGGGAGCTGTTTTTT
CATSVLENTGELFF
>TRBV4-3|once|TRBJ1-2|TRBD1
TGCGCCAGCAGCTCCCAGACAGGGCCCCTGGGTGGCTACACCTTC
CASSSQTGPLGGYTF
>TRBV30|few|TRBJ2-7|-
TGTGCCTGGGGCGCGGGGTGGGTTACCGAGCAGTACTTC
CAWGAGWVTEQYF
>TRBV28|-|TRBJ1-2|-
TGTGCCAGCAGTTTCCGGTATGGCTACACCTTC
CASSFRYGYTF
>TRBV19|-|TRBJ1-5|TRBD1
TGTGCCAGTAAAGGGACAGGGGTACAGCCCCAGCATTTT
CASKGTGVQPQHF
>TRBV5-1|-|TRBJ2-1|TRBD2
TGCGCCAGCAGCCTGGTCGGGGGGAATGAGCAGTTCTTC
CASSLVGGNEQFF
>TRBV7-9|-|TRBJ1-1|-
TGTGCCAGCACCTCCCCCCCTGCTGAAGCTTTCTTT
CASTSPPAEAFF
>TRBV5-1|-|TRBJ2-7|-
TGCGCCAGCAGCTTGGAACCGGGGATGAGCTACGAGCAGTACTTC
CASSLEPGMSYEQYF
>TRBV4-3|-|TRBJ2-3|TRBD2
TGCGCCAGCAGCCTTGGACTAGTTGGCACAGATACGCAGTATTTT
CASSLGLVGTDTQYF
>TRBV7-3|once|TRBJ2-5|TRBD2
TGTGCCAGCAGCCGAACTGGACTAGCGGGTGAGACCCAGTACTTC
CASSRTGLAGETQYF
>TRBV4-1|few|TRBJ2-7|TRBD1
TGCGCCAGCAGCCAAGGGGGGACAGGGAGAACATACGAGCAGTACTTC
CASSQGGTGRTYEQYF
>TRBV6-6|-|TRBJ1-6|TRBD1
TGTGCCAGCAGTACCTCGACAGGGCGGCGGAATTCACCCCTCCACTTT
CASSTSTGRRNSPLHF
>TRBV10-3|-|TRBJ2-1|TRBD2
TGTGCCATCTCCAAACGGGAGGTCCTCGGGGGTGGCTTATACAATGAGCAGTTCTTC
CAISKREVLGGGLYNEQFF
>TRBV4-3|-|TRBJ1-1|-
TGCGCCAGCAGCCAAGACCTCAGGGGCCAGAACACTGAAGCTTTCTTT
CASSQDLRGQNTEAFF
>TRBV10-3|-|TRBJ2-2|TRBD2
TGTGCCATCAGTGCCCTTAAACCTGCGCGCGGGGGGCTGAGCGGGGAGCTGTTTTTT
CAISALKPARGGLSGELFF
>TRBV28|-|TRBJ1-4|-
TGTGCCAGCAGTCTCGGACAGCACGGGAATGAAAAACTGTTTTTT
CASSLGQHGNEKLFF
>TRBV9|-|TRBJ2-7|TRBD1
TGTGCCAGCAGCCCGACCGGGACAGGGGACTACGAGCAGTACTTC
CASSPTGTGDYEQYF
>TRBV19|-|TRBJ1-5|TRBD1
TGTGCCAGTAGTATTCTGGGGACAGGGGGCCATCAGCCCCAGCATTTT
CASSILGTGGHQPQHF
>TRBV18|once|TRBJ2-1|-
TGTGCCAGCTCGACTAATAGGGATGAGCAGTTCTTC
CASSTNRDEQFF
>TRBV11-1|-|TRBJ2-3|-
TGTGCCAGCAGCTTATTGGAGGGGCCACGCACAGATACGCAGTATTTT
CASSLLEGPRTDTQYF
>TRBV5-1|once|TRBJ2-5|TRBD2
TGCGCCAGCAGCTTGCCAGCGGGAGGGCCGGAAGAGACCCAGTACTTC
CASSLPAGGPEETQYF
>TRBV4-2|-|TRBJ2-2|-
TGTGCCAGCAGCATCCCCCCAGGGGCGAACACCGGGGAGCTGTTTTTT
CASSIPPGANTGELFF
>TRBV30|once|TRBJ1-1|-
TGTGCCTGGATGGGCCGGGGGAACACTGAAGCTTTCTTT
CAWMGRGNTEAFF
>TRBV5-6|-|TRBJ1-6|-
TGTGCCAGCAGCTTGGCGACAGAGAAATCACCCCTCCACTTT
CASSLATEKSPLHF
>TRBV2|-|TRBJ1-6|TRBD1
TGTGCCAGCAGTGGGGACAGTAATTCACCCCTCCACTTT
CASSGDSNSPLHF
>TRBV7-8|-|TRBJ2-7|-
TGTGCCAGCAGCCCATGGGCCTCCTACGAGCAGTACTTC
CASSPWASYEQYF
>TRBV7-2|-|TRBJ2-2|TRBD2
TGTGCCAGCACGTGGGCGGGAGGGAGCGGGGAGCTGTTTTTT
CASTWAGGSGELFF
>TRBV2|-|TRBJ2-7|-
TGTGCCAGCAGTGAAGCGGATGGGGCCTGGTACGAGCAGTACTTC
CASSEADGAWYEQYF
>TRBV6-4|-|TRBJ2-3|TRBD2
TGTGCCAGCAGTGAACTAGCGGGGGGCGTAGATACGCAGTATTTT
CASSELAGGVDTQYF
>TRBV9|-|TRBJ2-3|TRBD2
TGTGCCAGCAGCGTATCCGTGGGAGGGCCCACAGATACGCAGTATTTT
CASSVSVGGPTDTQYF
>TRBV27|-|TRBJ1-1|-
TGTGCCAGCCACCCCGGCGGGACGTTGAACACTGAAGCTTTCTTT
CASHPGGTLNTEAFF
>TRBV5-6|-|TRBJ1-1|-
TGTGCCAGCAGCTTGGCCGGGGGAACCCCAAAAGCTTTCTTT
CASSLAGGTPKAFF
>TRBV19|-|TRBJ1-2|-
TGTGCCAGTATTGAGGTTTGCTATGGCTACACCTTC
CASIEVCYGYTF
>TRBV7-9|-|TRBJ2-2|-
TGTGCCAGCACCTCTGACACCGGGGAGCTGTTTTTT
CASTSDTGELFF
>TRBV6-5|-|TRBJ1-2|-
TGTGCCAGCAAACCGCCAGGAGGGCTTTACGGCTACACCTTC
CASKPPGGLYGYTF
>TRBV5-6|-|TRBJ2-3|-
TGTGCCAGCAGTTCCTACGGAGATACCACAGATACGCAGTATTTT
CASSSYGDTTDTQYF
>TRBV2|few|TRBJ1-1|-
TGTGCCAGCAGTGATAGGGGGAGTGGCACTGAAGCTTTCTTT
CASSDRGSGTEAFF
>TRBV4-2|-|TRBJ1-6|-
TGTGCCAGCAGCCCGGGGACTTTGCTTAATTCACCCCTCCACTTT
CASSPGTLLNSPLHF
>TRBV11-2|-|TRBJ2-5|-
TGTGCCAGCAGTTCAACGGGTCGCCGATCCGAGACCCAGTACTTC
CASSSTGRRSETQYF
>TRBV6-4|-|TRBJ1-1|-
TGTGCCAGCAGTGCCCTAGGGGGAAACACTGAAGCTTTCTTT
CASSALGGNTEAFF
>TRBV7-2|-|TRBJ1-2|-
TGTGCCAGCAGCCCTACGGAGGGGCTCTATGGCTACACCTTC
CASSPTEGLYGYTF
>TRBV9|-|TRBJ2-2|-
TGTGCCAGCAGCCGGGAGTTCACCGGGGAGCTGTTTTTT
CASSREFTGELFF
>TRBV5-1|-|TRBJ1-3|TRBD1
TGCGCCAGCAGCACAGGGACAGTTGGAAACACCATATATTTT
CASSTGTVGNTIYF
>TRBV4-1|-|TRBJ2-4|-
TGCGCCAGCAGCCAAGATGCTTGGGACATAGTATCAGCCAAAAACATTCAGTACTTC
CASSQDAWDIVSAKNIQYF